This T cell receptor (beta chain) was observed in a study of shared clonotypes between healthy human individuals. Background on the study: Two female and a few male donors aged 18 to 49 were enrolled. Findings and caveats of the study: Genetic and exposure-history diversity was limited by the small donor number. Naive CD4 clonotypes overlapped across several donors at about 5.2%.

Germline assignment: CDR1 KGHSH and CDR2 LQKENI. The V end lost 3 bases, the J end lost 8 bases, and 14 bases lay between the germline ends. The CDR3 spans 14 residues. This clone was detected only once. Its specificity is not known. Some clones are missing from TCRdb's copy, which holds only in-frame ones; the method was immunoSEQ multiplex PCR. This table has over a million clones, roughly 80% appearing once. This receptor was identified in a young man in good health. The chain couples TRBV18 to TRBJ2-1; a possible D gene is TRBD2 (6 bases). The sequencing input was memory CD4+ T cells sorted from blood. Subset in this sample: CD45RA-negative fraction. This chain's CDR3 is CASSPSTGVYEQFF. CDR3 coding DNA: TGTGCCAGCTCACCGTCCACGGGAGTATATGAGCAGTTCTTC.